A single sample gave rise to the 16 T cell receptor beta chains below, sequenced in a study of identifying expanded T cells in peripheral blood. Only in-frame clones appear in the TCRdb table, and some are missing; sequencing was by immunoSEQ multiplex PCR. The sample includes about 100,000 clones, around 87% seen only once; the top ten take 5.6%. What was sequenced was blood. The receptors come from a person between 18 and 75 years old in good health.

The V and J genes are TRBV7-9 and TRBJ1-1, with a possible D match to TRBD1 (5 bases). The CDR3 sequence is 15 residues long. Germline loops: CDR1 SEHNR, CDR2 FQNEAQ (reference sequence). The V end lost 5 bases, the J end lost 4 bases, and 17 bases lay between the germline ends. CDR3 sequence (DNA): TGTGCCAGCAGCCTTTCATTACTGAGGGGCACTGAAGCTTTCTTT. Translated: CASSLSLLRGTEAFF.

The chain is built from TRBV5-5 and TRBJ2-7, with 8 bases that match TRBD2. This CDR3 has 14 residues. Germline V gives CDR1 SGHKS, CDR2 YYEKEE (reference sequence). The trim removed 2 bases at V and 7 bases at J, leaving 8 bases unmatched. The CDR3 nucleotides read TGTGCCAGCAGCTTCGGGGGGGCGCTGGGAGAGCAGTACTTC. Its translation is CASSFGGALGEQYF.

The gene calls are TRBV7-9 and TRBJ2-6; D unresolved. This CDR3 region has 15 residues. Germline V gene lookup returns CDR1 SEHNR and CDR2 FQNEAQ (reference sequence). The germline V and J ends were trimmed by 5 bases and 1 base, with 9 bases remaining between them. The CDR3 nucleotides are TGTGCCAGCAGCCAAGACGGATCTGGGGCCAACGTCCTGACTTTC. It yields the protein CASSQDGSGANVLTF.

J is TRBJ2-7 and V is TRBV6-6; a weak D match, TRBD1 (5 bases). V was pared by 7 bases and J by 2 bases, with 12 bases between. CDR3 length equals 13 residues. Germline V CDR1 and CDR2: MNHNY, SVGAGI (reference sequence). The CDR3 is CASNLGHAYEQYF. The CDR3 DNA reads as TGTGCCAGCAATCTTGGACATGCCTACGAGCAGTACTTC.

The chain combines TRBV11-2 with TRBJ2-1; D tentatively reads TRBD1 or TRBD2 (5 bases each). Trimming stripped 2 bases from V and 8 bases from J, with 10 bases between. Germline V CDR1 and CDR2: SGHAT, FQNNGV. The CDR3 runs to 13 residues. CDR3 DNA sequence: TGTGCCAGCAGCTTAAGAGGGGTCGATGAGCAGTTCTTC. It is translated as CASSLRGVDEQFF.

The chain is built from TRBV11-3 and TRBJ1-2; TRBD1 matches at 7 bases. The CDR3 length is 18 residues. J gave up 0 bases and V 0 bases, and 10 bases lay outside the gene matches. Germline values: CDR1 SGHNT, CDR2 YENEEA. The CDR3 DNA reads as TGTGCCAGCAGCTTAGATCAGGGGGGATCCACCGCTAACTATGGCTACACCTTC. As protein: CASSLDQGGSTANYGYTF.

This clone was counted a few times. The rearrangement joins TRBV5-1 to TRBJ1-6, with D tentatively TRBD1 (5 bases). Germline CDR1 is SGHRS and CDR2 is YFSETQ. With 4 bases removed from V and 14 bases from J, the gap between germline ends came to 19 bases. This CDR3 is 14 amino acids long. As DNA, the CDR3 is TGCGCCAGCAGCCTGGAATCAGGGAGCGTGACCCTCCACTTT. Translating it yields CASSLESGSVTLHF.

The rearrangement links TRBV2 to TRBJ2-5; D is undetermined. The germline CDR1 and CDR2 sequences are SNHLY and FYNNEI. V lost 10 bases, J lost 2 bases, and 11 bases lay in between. This CDR3 is built from 12 residues. The DNA for the CDR3 is TGTGCCATGAGTCCATCGCAAGAGACCCAGTACTTC. Amino acids: CAMSPSQETQYF.

V is TRBV7-7 and J is TRBJ1-4; D gene unclear. Germline loops: CDR1 SSHAT, CDR2 FNYEAQ (reference sequence). CDR3 length equals 13 residues. The ends were cut back, 3 bases at V and 10 bases at J, with 12 bases in the middle. CDR3 sequence (DNA): TGTGCCAGCAGCTTCCAGACGGACGGAAAACTGTTTTTT. This gives the protein CASSFQTDGKLFF.

The V gene is TRBV5-4, the J gene TRBJ2-7; D gene uncertain. This CDR3 has 14 amino acids. Trimming took off 1 base at V and 6 bases at J, with 14 bases between the two ends. In germline, CDR1 is SGHNT, CDR2 YYREEE (reference sequence). CDR3 bases: TGTGCCAGCAGCTTGACGCACCTTGACCCCGAGCAGTACTTC. Its translation is CASSLTHLDPEQYF.

This chain uses TRBV18 with TRBJ2-7; D is possibly TRBD2 (6 bases). The CDR3 length is 13 residues. Germline V lookup: CDR1 KGHSH, CDR2 LQKENI. V lost 3 bases, J lost 3 bases, and 9 bases lay in between. In DNA form, the CDR3 reads TGTGCCAGCTCACCCGGGACTCACTACGAGCAGTACTTC. Protein sequence: CASSPGTHYEQYF. The full variable domain, its missing parts supplied by reference TRBV18 and TRBJ2-7, is NAGVMQNPRHLVRRRGQEARLRCSPMKGHSHVYWYRQLPEEGLKFMVYLQKENIIDESGMPKERFSAEFPKEGPSILRIQQVVRGDSAAYFCASSPGTHYEQYFGPGTRLTVT.

This clone was observed a single time. This rearrangement joins TRBV4-1 to TRBJ1-1; 11 bases fit TRBD1. Germline values: CDR1 MGHRA, CDR2 YSYEKL. Losses at the gene ends were 0 bases for V and 4 bases for J; bases not matched to a gene: 7. This CDR3 is built from 17 residues. The CDR3 bases are TGCGCCAGCAGCCAAGATCCCACCGGGACAGGGGGCACTGAAGCTTTCTTT. This codes for CASSQDPTGTGGTEAFF.

V gene TRBV7-2 combines with J gene TRBJ2-6; D is ambiguous. The CDR3 covers 16 residues. Trimming cost V 5 bases and J 0 bases, with 11 bases left between them. Germline CDR1 is SGHTA and CDR2 is FQGNSA. The CDR3 loop is CASSRQKSSGANVLTF. DNA of the CDR3: TGTGCCAGCAGCAGGCAGAAGAGCTCTGGGGCCAACGTCCTGACTTTC.

V is TRBV4-3 and J is TRBJ2-3; weak D call: TRBD2 (5 bases). Trimming took 6 bases from V and 4 from J, leaving 20 bases between them. The germline V gene encodes CDR1 LGHNA and CDR2 YSLEER. The CDR3 extends over 16 amino acids. CDR3 sequence (DNA): TGCGCCAGCAGTCCCACTAGTCTTCGGCACCCAGATACGCAGTATTTT. Protein: CASSPTSLRHPDTQYF.

On this clone itself: The sample holds other DNA sequences that translate to the same CDR3. The chain joins TRBV30 to TRBJ1-5; D is ambiguous. Germline values: CDR1 GTSNPN, CDR2 SVGIG (reference sequence). The CDR3 loop spans 13 amino acids. Trimming left V 1 base short and J 0 bases short, with 4 bases between. CDR3 amino acids: CAWSEGSNQPQHF. For the CDR3, the DNA is TGTGCCTGGAGTGAGGGTAGCAATCAGCCCCAGCATTTT.

V usage is TRBV5-6 and J usage is TRBJ2-5, with TRBD1 matching 7 bases. V was clipped by 5 bases and J by 6 bases; unmatched bases: 7. The CDR3 runs to 13 residues. Germline V gives CDR1 SGHDT, CDR2 YYEEEE. As DNA, the CDR3 is TGTGCCAGCAGTACAGGGGCTCAACAGACCCAGTACTTC. This gives the protein CASSTGAQQTQYF.